Detailed here is one T cell receptor (beta chain). Its specificity is unknown. Germline V gene sequence: CDR1 LGHNA, CDR2 YNFKEQ. CDR3 length: 15 residues. The V gene lost 2 bases and the J gene lost 2 bases, with 12 bases spanning the gap. The data stem from a study of cytomegalovirus exposure and HLA in healthy donors. Across the study: Inside one of the first data releases sat about 91 million unique TCRs taken from HLA-typed donors.

Study-level points and caveats: Cytomegalovirus association was assigned to about 180 TCR beta chains. Available immune exposure information covered CMV serostatus only.

The PCR employed 60 Vbeta primers together with 13 Jbeta primers. Using immunoSEQ multiplex PCR, the repertoire was profiled, and TCRdb retains in-frame clones only, with some absent. Found here are 40,000 to 55,000 clones, over 60% of them singletons; the top ten hold less than 3.5%. V is TRBV4-2 and J is TRBJ1-2; maybe TRBD1 (6 bases). Sequencing was carried out using PBMCs. This clonotype was sampled from a woman under 40 in good health and CMV-seronegative. CDR3 nucleotide sequence: TGTGCCAGCAGCCAAACTTTTCAGGGGAACTATGGCTACACCTTC. Its translation is CASSQTFQGNYGYTF.